Each of the 4 T cell receptor beta chains below was sequenced from the same sample in a study of blood T cell repertoires in COVID-19. Method: immunoSEQ multiplex PCR; TCRdb's copy keeps in-frame clones and lacks some. The profile covers around 120,000 clones, with about 79% appearing a single time and roughly 2% taken by the ten largest. Material: peripheral blood. The receptors were sampled from a man between 65 and 85 years old with acute or convalescent COVID-19.

This sequence joins TRBV4-3 and TRBJ2-5; D remains unclear. Germline loops: CDR1 LGHNA, CDR2 YSLEER. Trimming took 0 bases from V and 1 from J, leaving 12 bases between them. The CDR3 is 16 amino acids. This CDR3 is CASSQDSTYFQETQYF. CDR3 nucleotide sequence: TGCGCCAGCAGCCAAGATTCCACGTACTTCCAAGAGACCCAGTACTTC.

In regard to this clone: Other DNA sequences in the same sample also yield this CDR3. V is TRBV20-1 and J is TRBJ1-2, with D perhaps TRBD1 (5 bases). The CDR3 runs 10 residues. CDR1 is DFQATT, CDR2 SNEGSKA, per germline (reference sequence). V gave up 5 bases and J gave up 8 bases, with 9 bases separating them. The CDR3 spells CSAAGNGYTF. CDR3 nucleotides: TGCAGTGCTGCAGGGAACGGCTACACCTTC.

This chain connects TRBV18 to TRBJ2-5; 11 positions agree with TRBD1. Germline CDR1 and CDR2: KGHSH and LQKENI. V dropped 0 bases and J dropped 5; count of bases not matched to a gene: 2. The CDR3 totals 15 residues. CDR3 amino acids: CASSPPDRGLETQYF. DNA of the CDR3: TGTGCCAGCTCACCACCGGACAGGGGGCTCGAGACCCAGTACTTC.

This sequence joins TRBV6-2 or TRBV6-3 and TRBJ1-1; 7 bases align to TRBD1. Losses at the gene ends were 5 bases for V and 7 bases for J; bases not matched to a gene: 10. This CDR3 contains 14 residues. Germline assignment: CDR1 MNHEY and CDR2 SVGEGT. The chain's CDR3 is CASSQTRGMGEAFF. CDR3 in DNA: TGTGCCAGCAGTCAAACCAGGGGGATGGGTGAAGCTTTCTTT.